This T cell receptor (beta chain) was retrieved from a study of OX40 agonist ivuxolimab in advanced cancers. Findings of the study overall: Clonal expansion in partial responders at 0.1-3.0 mg/kg ranked among the lowest.

Generated by immunoSEQ multiplex PCR, the TCRdb table keeps only in-frame clones and is missing some. This table holds around 95,000 clones, approximately 91% found once. A word on this clone: What it recognizes is unknown.

Germline loops: CDR1 SGHVS, CDR2 FQNEAQ. V was shortened by 1 base and J by 4 bases, with 14 bases between the two germline ends. The CDR3 consists of 16 residues. Specimen: CD4+ or CD8+ T cells sorted from blood, collected in a trial of the OX40 agonist ivuxolimab. V is TRBV7-8 and J is TRBJ2-1; D remains ambiguous. This receptor was obtained from an adult with an advanced solid tumor such as melanoma, head and neck, liver or kidney cancer. CDR3 sequence: CASSLVGWTDYNEQFF. The DNA of the CDR3 is TGTGCCAGCAGCTTAGTCGGGTGGACGGATTACAATGAGCAGTTCTTC. Drawing the rest from reference TRBV7-8 and TRBJ2-1, the complete variable domain is GAGVSQSPRYKVAKRGQDVALRCDPISGHVSLFWYQQALGQGPEFLTYFQNEAQLDKSGLPSDRFFAERPEGSVSTLKIQRTQQEDSAVYLCASSLVGWTDYNEQFFGPGTRLTVL.